The 27 T cell receptor beta chains in this list originate from one sample, sequenced in a study of shared clonotypes between healthy human individuals. Assay used: immunoSEQ multiplex PCR; TCRdb lists only in-frame clones, some missing. This sample has hundreds of thousands of clones; roughly 94% occur once, and the top ten carry 24%. Naive CD8 cells comprised CD45RO-negative, CCR7-positively selected cells, excluding terminally differentiated effector memory CD45RA+ cells. Sequenced material: naive CD8+ T cells sorted from blood. The receptors derive from a young man in good health.

Note on this clone: This CDR3 is also generated by other DNA sequences in the sample. CDR3 loop: CASSLGTGGNQPQHF. Here the CDR3 DNA reads TGTGCCAGCAGCTTGGGGACAGGGGGTAATCAGCCCCAGCATTTT. This chain connects TRBV5-6 to TRBJ1-5, with 10 bases lining up with TRBD1. After removal of 0 bases from V and 4 bases from J, the junction contained 1 base not matched to a gene. Looked up from germline, CDR1 is SGHDT and CDR2 is YYEEEE. The CDR3 spans 15 residues.

V usage is TRBV4-3 and J usage is TRBJ2-7, with D unresolved. Per germline, CDR1 LGHNA and CDR2 YSLEER. Trimming took off 0 bases at V and 8 bases at J, with 8 bases between the two ends. This CDR3 comprises 12 residues. The CDR3 reads CASSQDRNKQYF. DNA for the CDR3: TGCGCCAGCAGCCAAGACAGGAACAAGCAGTACTTC.

The chain joins TRBV5-4 to TRBJ1-5, with D hard to call. The CDR3 is made up of 12 amino acids. The germline V and J ends were trimmed by 2 bases and 3 bases, with 3 bases remaining between them. Germline loops: CDR1 SGHNT, CDR2 YYREEE (reference sequence). In DNA form, the CDR3 reads TGTGCCAGCAGCTTCGACAATCAGCCCCAGCATTTT. It codes for CASSFDNQPQHF.

This clone is a singleton in its sample. V is TRBV7-9 and J is TRBJ2-5, with D hard to call. This CDR3 is built from 13 residues. CDR1 and CDR2 (germline): SEHNR, FQNEAQ (reference sequence). V lost 4 bases and J 2 bases, leaving 8 bases between the germline ends. CDR3 sequence: CASSSWGQETQYF. The CDR3 nucleotides are TGTGCCAGCAGCTCGTGGGGACAAGAGACCCAGTACTTC. The full variable domain, rest sourced from reference TRBV7-9 and TRBJ2-5, is DTGVSQNPRHKITKRGQNVTFRCDPISEHNRLYWYRQTLGQGPEFLTYFQNEAQLEKSRLLSDRFSAERPKGSFSTLEIQRTEQGDSAMYLCASSSWGQETQYFGPGTRLLVL.

Comment on this clone: Other DNA sequences within the sample encode an identical CDR3. The chain joins TRBV27 to TRBJ2-7, with D perhaps matching TRBD2 (6 bases). The V end was cut by 4 bases, the J end by 4 bases, with 11 bases between. The CDR3 is 13 residues long. Germline V gene sequence: CDR1 MNHEY, CDR2 SMNVEV (reference sequence). CDR3 amino acids: CASSSGTHYEQYF. The CDR3 DNA sequence: TGTGCCAGCAGTTCCGGGACTCATTACGAGCAGTACTTC.

The genes are TRBV5-4 and TRBJ1-5; D is undetermined. Germline CDR1 SGHNT, CDR2 YYREEE (reference sequence). The V end was cut by 6 bases, the J end by 2 bases, with 15 bases between. This CDR3 has 15 residues. The CDR3 nucleotides read TGTGCCAGCACCTTCGACACCGAGGGCAATCAGCCCCAGCATTTT. This encodes CASTFDTEGNQPQHF.

This chain joins TRBV6-1 and TRBJ1-2, with D maybe TRBD1 (5 bases). This CDR3 is 14 amino acids long. Between the trimmed V and J ends, which lost 2 bases and 4 bases, there was a span of 11 bases. In germline, CDR1 is MNHNS, CDR2 SASEGT. CDR3 residues: CASSETGGTYGYTF. DNA for the CDR3: TGTGCCAGCAGTGAAACTGGCGGGACCTATGGCTACACCTTC.

This chain joins TRBV10-3 and TRBJ2-3; D is unclear. The CDR3 totals 12 residues. V gave up 0 bases and J gave up 4 bases, with 2 bases separating them. CDR1 and CDR2 (germline): ENHRY, SYGVKD. CDR3 sequence: CAISESADTQYF. The CDR3 DNA reads as TGTGCCATCAGTGAGTCCGCAGATACGCAGTATTTT.

The V gene is TRBV19, the J gene TRBJ2-6, with D unresolved. The CDR3 runs 16 residues. Germline CDR1 LNHDA, CDR2 SQIVND (reference sequence). V was pared by 5 bases and J by 0 bases, with 11 bases between. The CDR3 coding sequence is TGTGCCAGTAGTGACACCAGGTTCTCTGGGGCCAACGTCCTGACTTTC. Translating gives CASSDTRFSGANVLTF.

V and J are TRBV10-3 and TRBJ2-2, with a possible D match to TRBD1 (6 bases). The V end was cut by 7 bases, the J end by 2 bases, with 11 bases between. The CDR3 covers 14 residues. The germline V gene has CDR1 ENHRY and CDR2 SYGVKD. The CDR3 protein is CAINYRENTGELFF. For the CDR3, the DNA is TGTGCCATCAACTACAGGGAAAACACCGGGGAGCTGTTTTTT.

This clone was picked up a small number of times. V gene TRBV27 combines with J gene TRBJ1-5; TRBD1 matches 11 bases. From germline, CDR1 is MNHEY and CDR2 SMNVEV (reference sequence). The CDR3 has 16 amino acids. J lost 6 bases, V lost 2 bases, and 6 bases had no gene match. CDR3 protein: CASSLLGTGGGQPQHF. CDR3 coding DNA: TGTGCCAGCAGTTTACTAGGGACAGGGGGGGGTCAGCCCCAGCATTTT.

This chain joins TRBV28 and TRBJ2-7; TRBD1 matches at 10 bases. CDR1 is MDHEN and CDR2 is SYDVKM in the germline V gene. With V trimmed by 9 bases and J by 3 bases, 8 bases remained unmatched. The CDR3 runs 14 residues. The CDR3 here is CASSPGTGDYEQYF. The CDR3 nucleotides are TGTGCCAGTTCACCCGGGACAGGGGACTACGAGCAGTACTTC.

The rearrangement uses TRBV28 and TRBJ2-3, with 8 nucleotides matching TRBD1. The CDR3 extends over 15 amino acids. J lost 6 bases, V lost 6 bases, and 11 bases had no gene match. The germline CDR1 and CDR2 sequences are MDHEN and SYDVKM. The chain's CDR3 is CASSHPPGGLDTQYF. The CDR3 DNA reads as TGTGCCAGCAGCCACCCGCCAGGGGGCCTTGATACGCAGTATTTT.

The chain carries TRBV9 and TRBJ1-2; D gene ambiguous. Trimming shortened V by 3 bases and J by 7 bases, and 7 bases separated the two germline ends. The CDR3 sequence is 11 residues long. Looked up from germline, CDR1 is SGDLS and CDR2 is YYNGEE. CDR3 sequence: CASSAGVGYTF. In nucleotides, the CDR3 is TGTGCCAGCAGCGCAGGAGTTGGCTACACCTTC.

V gene TRBV10-1 combines with J gene TRBJ2-1; TRBD2 aligns across 9 bases. Germline assignment: CDR1 WNHNN and CDR2 SYGVQD (reference sequence). Trimming took 4 bases from V and 0 from J; bases not matched to a gene: 7. The CDR3 spans 17 residues. The DNA of the CDR3 is TGCGCCAGCAGTGTGGGGCTAGCGGGAAGCTCCTACAATGAGCAGTTCTTC. As protein: CASSVGLAGSSYNEQFF.

The chain links TRBV29-1 to TRBJ2-7; 9 nucleotides agree with TRBD1. CDR1 is SQVTM, CDR2 ANQGSEA, per germline. The CDR3 is 12 amino acids. V was clipped by 7 bases and J by 3 bases; unmatched bases: 4. The CDR3 coding sequence is TGCAGCGGGACAGGGGACCGCTACGAGCAGTACTTC. Its translation is CSGTGDRYEQYF.

This chain joins TRBV5-6 and TRBJ1-1, with D hard to call. V lost 3 bases and J lost 6, with 21 bases in between. The CDR3 is made up of 16 amino acids. Germline V gene data show CDR1 as SGHDT and CDR2 as YYEEEE. This CDR3 reads CASSSPGRLASAEAFF. CDR3 DNA: TGTGCCAGCAGCTCCCCTGGAAGGCTCGCCAGTGCTGAAGCTTTCTTT.

In this sample, this clone turned up a few times. The rearrangement uses TRBV29-1 and TRBJ2-7; possible D gene TRBD2, 6 bases. V gave up 4 bases and J gave up 5 bases, with 6 bases separating them. The germline V gene encodes CDR1 SQVTM and CDR2 ANQGSEA. This CDR3 is 10 amino acids long. The CDR3 bases are TGCAGCGTTGCTAGCGACGAGCAGTACTTC. Amino acids: CSVASDEQYF.

The chain has TRBV10-2 and TRBJ1-5; D gene uncertain. V was clipped by 10 bases and J by 2 bases, with 12 bases between them. CDR3 size: 13 residues. Germline CDR1 reads WSHSY; CDR2 reads SAAADI. As DNA, the CDR3 is TGCGCCACGAAGGGTGGGGGCAATCAGCCCCAGCATTTT. Amino acids: CATKGGGNQPQHF.

The chain has TRBV14 and TRBJ2-1; D is undetermined. This CDR3 is built from 16 residues. Trimming shortened V by 1 base and J by 4 bases, and 14 bases separated the two germline ends. Germline V gene lookup returns CDR1 SGHDN and CDR2 FVKESK. CDR3 in DNA: TGTGCCAGCAGCCAAGCTGGGGATCTACCTTACAATGAGCAGTTCTTC. Its protein is CASSQAGDLPYNEQFF.

V is TRBV5-1 and J is TRBJ1-1, with D unclear. The length of the CDR3 is 14 residues. Germline V gene sequence: CDR1 SGHRS, CDR2 YFSETQ. Trimming took 1 base from V and 1 from J, leaving 8 bases between them. The CDR3, as DNA: TGCGCCAGCAGCTTGTCGTTAGGGAACACTGAAGCTTTCTTT. It is translated as CASSLSLGNTEAFF. The variable domain in full, completed from reference TRBV5-1 and TRBJ1-1, reads KAGVTQTPRYLIKTRGQQVTLSCSPISGHRSVSWYQQTPGQGLQFLFEYFSETQRNKGNFPGRFSGRQFSNSRSEMNVSTLELGDSALYLCASSLSLGNTEAFFGQGTRLTVV.

V is TRBV11-3 and J is TRBJ1-1; no definite D call. Per germline, CDR1 SGHNT and CDR2 YENEEA. The V end lost 2 bases, the J end lost 3 bases, and 7 bases lay between the germline ends. The CDR3 sequence is 13 residues long. The CDR3 bases are TGTGCCAGCAGCTTACACGAGGACACTGAAGCTTTCTTT. Protein sequence: CASSLHEDTEAFF. Combining the CDR3 with reference TRBV11-3 and TRBJ1-1 gives the whole variable domain EAGVVQSPRYKIIEKKQPVAFWCNPISGHNTLYWYLQNLGQGPELLIRYENEEAVDDSQLPKDRFSAERLKGVDSTLKIQPAELGDSAVYLCASSLHEDTEAFFGQGTRLTVV.

The chain joins TRBV7-8 to TRBJ2-7, with D perhaps TRBD2 (6 bases). CDR3 size: 12 residues. The V end was cut by 5 bases, the J end by 6 bases, with 11 bases between. The V gene's germline CDR1 is SGHVS and CDR2 FQNEAQ. The CDR3 region is CASSRGGLEQYF. CDR3 DNA sequence: TGTGCCAGCAGCAGAGGAGGGCTCGAGCAGTACTTC.

The chain combines TRBV27 with TRBJ2-7, with 8 bases matching TRBD1. Germline assignment: CDR1 MNHEY and CDR2 SMNVEV (reference sequence). J gave up 4 bases and V 2 bases, and 4 bases lay outside the gene matches. The CDR3 contains 14 residues. CDR3 coding DNA: TGTGCCAGCAGTTTACAGGGGGCGGGTTACGAGCAGTACTTC. This encodes CASSLQGAGYEQYF.

The CDR3 nucleotides are TGCGCCAGCAGCCCCGAGCTTGGTGAAAAACTGTTTTTT. As protein: CASSPELGEKLFF. The rearrangement uses TRBV4-3 and TRBJ1-4; D is undetermined. The CDR3 runs 13 residues. From germline, CDR1 is LGHNA and CDR2 YSLEER. Deletions cut 4 bases from V and 7 bases from J, with 10 bases between.

In this sample, this clone turned up a few times. V is TRBV21-1 and J is TRBJ1-5. TRBV21-1 is a documented pseudogene. The CDR3 consists of 11 residues. CDR3 protein: CASRSNQPQHF. In DNA, the CDR3 is TGTGCCTCTCGGAGCAATCAGCCCCAGCATTTT.

The rearrangement links TRBV29-1 to TRBJ1-2; no clear D. CDR1 SQVTM and CDR2 ANQGSEA come from the germline V gene. Trimming took 0 bases from V and 5 from J, leaving 4 bases between them. The CDR3 consists of 11 residues. The CDR3 DNA sequence: TGCAGCGTTGAAGATATGTATGGCTACACCTTC. This gives the protein CSVEDMYGYTF. The entire variable domain, with the rest obtained from reference TRBV29-1 and TRBJ1-2, is as follows: SAVISQKPSRDICQRGTSLTIQCQVDSQVTMMFWYRQQPGQSLTLIATANQGSEATYESGFVIDKFPISRPNLTFSTLTVSNMSPEDSSIYLCSVEDMYGYTFGSGTRLTVV.